This entry lists 21 T cell receptor beta chains sequenced from one sample in a study of T cell responses to AZD1222 COVID-19 vaccine. Method: immunoSEQ multiplex PCR; TCRdb's copy keeps in-frame clones and lacks some. There are fewer than 150,000 clones in the sample; approximately 90% occur only once, and 3.5% lies in the top ten. The source material was peripheral blood, sampled 28 days after the second AZD1222 dose. The receptors shown here come from an adult who received the AZD1222 COVID-19 vaccine.

The rearrangement links TRBV14 to TRBJ1-5; D unresolved. V was trimmed by 1 base and J by 3 bases, leaving 4 bases between them. Germline V gene sequence: CDR1 SGHDN, CDR2 FVKESK. The CDR3 has 13 amino acids. The DNA of the CDR3 is TGTGCCAGCAGCCAAGCGGCCAATCAGCCCCAGCATTTT. It specifies CASSQAANQPQHF.

The genes are TRBV29-1 and TRBJ1-1; 8 bases map to TRBD1. V shed 5 bases, J shed 0 bases, and the junction held 5 bases outside the gene matches. The CDR3 has 14 residues. Per germline, CDR1 SQVTM and CDR2 ANQGSEA. The CDR3 DNA is TGCAGCGTTTCAGGGACAGGTTTGAACACTGAAGCTTTCTTT. It specifies CSVSGTGLNTEAFF.

The genes are TRBV4-2 and TRBJ2-7, with 12 positions matching TRBD2. This CDR3 has 16 residues. The germline V gene encodes CDR1 LGHNA and CDR2 YNFKEQ. V trimming: 3 bases; J trimming: 4 bases; junction bases outside the gene matches: 7. The CDR3 loop reads CASSHAGLAGSYEQYF. In nucleotides, the CDR3 is TGTGCCAGCAGCCACGCCGGACTAGCGGGGTCATACGAGCAGTACTTC.

This clone was seen a single time. The chain has TRBV7-2 and TRBJ2-7; tentative D call: TRBD1 (5 bases). The CDR3 has 15 residues. Germline CDR1 is SGHTA and CDR2 is FQGNSA. Deletions cut 0 bases from V and 5 bases from J, with 14 bases between. Written as DNA, the CDR3 is TGTGCCAGCAGCTTAGCGTCGGCAGGGTTCCACGAGCAGTACTTC. The encoded protein is CASSLASAGFHEQYF.

The chain recombines TRBV7-8 with TRBJ2-5; D is undetermined. CDR3 length equals 10 residues. Trimming shortened V by 5 bases and J by 5 bases, and 3 bases separated the two germline ends. Germline V gene lookup returns CDR1 SGHVS and CDR2 FQNEAQ. The chain's CDR3 is CASSRETQYF. The DNA for the CDR3 is TGTGCCAGCAGCCGGGAGACCCAGTACTTC. The full variable domain, in which reference TRBV7-8 and TRBJ2-5 provide the parts outside the CDR3, is GAGVSQSPRYKVAKRGQDVALRCDPISGHVSLFWYQQALGQGPEFLTYFQNEAQLDKSGLPSDRFFAERPEGSVSTLKIQRTQQEDSAVYLCASSRETQYFGPGTRLLVL.

This rearrangement joins TRBV19 to TRBJ2-7; D is perhaps TRBD1 or TRBD2 (5 bases each). V lost 4 bases and J lost 3, with 16 bases in between. This CDR3 spans 15 amino acids. Looked up from germline, CDR1 is LNHDA and CDR2 is SQIVND (reference sequence). The CDR3 loop is CASSKTRDVGYEQYF. CDR3 DNA sequence: TGTGCCAGTAGTAAGACGAGGGACGTCGGCTACGAGCAGTACTTC.

DNA of the CDR3: TGTGCCAGCTCACCCGAGACAGGGGTCGTCGATGGCTACACCTTC. It is translated as CASSPETGVVDGYTF. The rearrangement joins TRBV18 to TRBJ1-2; 8 bases match TRBD1. The CDR3 runs 15 residues. Germline V gene sequence: CDR1 KGHSH, CDR2 LQKENI. The V gene end was trimmed by 3 bases and the J gene end by 6 bases; junction bases not matched to a gene: 9. Looking up the rest from reference TRBV18 and TRBJ1-2 gives the full variable domain: NAGVMQNPRHLVRRRGQEARLRCSPMKGHSHVYWYRQLPEEGLKFMVYLQKENIIDESGMPKERFSAEFPKEGPSILRIQQVVRGDSAAYFCASSPETGVVDGYTFGSGTRLTVV.

CDR3 DNA: TGTGCCAGCAGTTACGGGACAGGGCATAGCACAGATACGCAGTATTTT. As protein: CASSYGTGHSTDTQYF. This chain uses TRBV6-6 with TRBJ2-3; 9 bases align to TRBD1. The CDR3 spans 16 residues. The V gene end was trimmed by 2 bases and the J gene end by 0 bases; junction bases not matched to a gene: 3. CDR1 MNHNY and CDR2 SVGAGI come from the germline V gene (reference sequence).

The chain has TRBV30 and TRBJ1-4, with TRBD1 matching over 7 bases. J lost 7 bases, V lost 0 bases, and 8 bases had no gene match. The CDR3 extends over 15 amino acids. From germline, CDR1 is GTSNPN and CDR2 SVGIG (reference sequence). The CDR3, as DNA: TGTGCCTGGAGTGTAGACGGGACAGCCAGTGAAAAACTGTTTTTT. It yields the protein CAWSVDGTASEKLFF.

The genes are TRBV29-1 and TRBJ2-1; possible D gene TRBD2, 5 bases. Germline CDR1 SQVTM, CDR2 ANQGSEA. CDR3 length equals 13 residues. V lost 8 bases, J lost 9 bases, and 20 bases lay in between. The CDR3 spells CSSREQPSLEQFF. The CDR3 bases are TGCAGCTCGAGGGAGCAGCCCAGTCTTGAGCAGTTCTTC.

The CDR3, as DNA: TGCGCCAGCAGCCAAGTGGGGTGGACAGCTACCTACATCTCCTACGAGCAGTACTTC. Protein: CASSQVGWTATYISYEQYF. The chain employs TRBV4-3 and TRBJ2-7; weak D call: TRBD1 (6 bases). The CDR3 contains 19 residues. V lost 1 base, J lost 0 bases, and 22 bases lay in between. Germline CDR1 is LGHNA and CDR2 is YSLEER.

The chain links TRBV20-1 to TRBJ1-2; the D gene is possibly TRBD1 (6 bases). In germline, CDR1 is DFQATT, CDR2 SNEGSKA (reference sequence). V was shortened by 3 bases and J by 4 bases, with 15 bases between the two germline ends. The CDR3 covers 14 residues. DNA for the CDR3: TGCAGTGCTAGTGGGGCCAGGGGAATCTATGGCTACACCTTC. It encodes CSASGARGIYGYTF.

The V and J genes are TRBV15 and TRBJ1-4; D uncertain. V was trimmed by 1 base and J by 8 bases, leaving 8 bases between them. The CDR3 consists of 13 residues. Germline CDR1 and CDR2: LNHNV and YYDKDF (reference sequence). In DNA form, the CDR3 reads TGTGCCACCAGCAGAGTTGTTGGGGAAAAACTGTTTTTT. This codes for CATSRVVGEKLFF.

This clone was seen a single time. The chain recombines TRBV9 with TRBJ2-3, with D perhaps TRBD1 or TRBD2 (5 bases each). The CDR3 length is 16 residues. The V and J ends lost 3 bases and 2 bases respectively, with 16 bases between them. Germline-derived CDR1 and CDR2 are SGDLS and YYNGEE. Here the CDR3 reads CASSEGTTPNTDTQYF. The CDR3, as DNA: TGTGCCAGCAGCGAGGGGACCACTCCGAACACAGATACGCAGTATTTT.

The genes are TRBV29-1 and TRBJ2-7; unclear D gene. The CDR3 is 13 amino acids. Germline loops: CDR1 SQVTM, CDR2 ANQGSEA. V was shortened by 3 bases and J by 0 bases, with 9 bases between the two germline ends. CDR3 sequence: CSVDRLGSYEQYF. The CDR3 DNA reads as TGCAGCGTTGATAGGCTAGGCTCCTACGAGCAGTACTTC.

About this clone: Distinct nucleotide sequences in the sample also encode this CDR3. This chain uses TRBV14 with TRBJ1-6; unclear D gene. Trimming pared 0 bases from V and 6 bases from J, leaving 6 bases between. The germline V gene encodes CDR1 SGHDN and CDR2 FVKESK. The CDR3 runs to 14 residues. The CDR3 loop reads CASSQDRGNSPLHF. DNA for the CDR3: TGTGCCAGCAGCCAAGACCGTGGTAATTCACCCCTCCACTTT.

This chain joins TRBV6-5 and TRBJ1-2; D possibly corresponds to TRBD1 (5 bases). CDR1 and CDR2 from the germline V gene are MNHEY and SVGAGI. Trimming took 4 bases from V and 8 from J, leaving 20 bases between them. The CDR3 totals 15 residues. CDR3 coding DNA: TGTGCCAGCAGTTCCGATTTGGGACCGCTGCAAGGCTACACCTTC. This encodes CASSSDLGPLQGYTF.

This sequence joins TRBV2 and TRBJ1-5; maybe TRBD1 (5 bases). There are 13 residues in the CDR3. Germline assignment: CDR1 SNHLY and CDR2 FYNNEI. V was clipped by 4 bases and J by 4 bases, with 8 bases between them. The CDR3 region has the DNA TGTGCCAGCAGTGTGGAGGGGAATCAGCCCCAGCATTTT. Translated, it gives CASSVEGNQPQHF.

The chain employs TRBV7-8 and TRBJ1-4; 11 nucleotides match TRBD1. The V gene's germline CDR1 is SGHVS and CDR2 FQNEAQ. The CDR3 totals 19 residues. V lost 1 base to trimming and J lost 10 bases; unmatched junction nucleotides: 17. The CDR3 reads CASSLGGQGANRPSGKLFF. The CDR3 bases are TGTGCCAGCAGCTTAGGTGGACAGGGGGCGAATCGACCCTCCGGAAAACTGTTTTTT.

This clone is a singleton in its sample. The V and J genes are TRBV7-2 and TRBJ2-3; D possibly corresponds to TRBD2 (6 bases). The ends were cut back, 5 bases at V and 4 bases at J, with 19 bases in the middle. The CDR3 contains 16 residues. Per the germline V gene, CDR1 is SGHTA and CDR2 is FQGNSA. CDR3 region: CASSRGNGRRPDTQYF. CDR3 coding DNA: TGTGCCAGCAGCAGAGGGAACGGGAGAAGGCCAGATACGCAGTATTTT.

This clone has only a few counts. The chain combines TRBV4-2 with TRBJ2-7; D ambiguous. V shed 3 bases and J shed 2 bases, with 11 bases lying between them. Germline CDR1 is LGHNA and CDR2 is YNFKEQ. The CDR3 spans 14 residues. CDR3 sequence: CASSQAQTAYEQYF. The CDR3 coding sequence is TGTGCCAGCAGCCAGGCCCAGACTGCCTACGAGCAGTACTTC.